This T cell receptor beta chain derives from a study of Tregs in tolerant kidney transplant recipients. Unmatched junction bases numbered 17, after V lost 4 bases and J lost 11 bases. The germline V gene has CDR1 SNHLY and CDR2 FYNNEI. The CDR3 totals 16 residues. Method: immunoSEQ multiplex PCR; TCRdb's copy keeps in-frame clones and lacks some. Found here are about 240,000 clones, about four fifths of them singletons; the top ten hold around 0.6%. The TCR sequence derives from a human donor in good health. Sequenced: CD4+ T cells from blood. The chain recombines TRBV2 with TRBJ2-5; 9 nucleotides agree with TRBD2. As DNA, the CDR3 is TGTGCCAGCAGTGTTCCGACTCGCGGGAGGGCCAGGGAGCAGTACTTC. Its protein product is CASSVPTRGRAREQYF.